This TCR beta chain was observed in a study of spatial heterogeneity in lung cancer. CDR1 is LGHDT and CDR2 is YNNKEL in the germline V gene (reference sequence). Trimming left V 0 bases short and J 6 bases short, with 11 bases between. The CDR3 is 14 amino acids. Documented time point: sample taken at primary tumor resection. The 60 to 90 donors had untreated early-stage non-small cell lung cancer. Sequencing covered unsorted whole RNA taken from tumor, nontumor lung or frozen PBMC. This clonotype was counted many times. Its antigen is currently unknown. Study-level results: Approximately 7.1% of tumor T cells for alpha chains and about 12% for beta chains were estimated to be covered. Tracking of tumor mutation counts was seen in expanded intratumoral alpha and beta TCR counts.

TCR cDNA molecules each had a unique molecular identifier. From the 5' RACE reads, TCRdb called clonotypes with MiXCR, one entry per CDR3 protein. The profile covers about 14,000 distinct CDR3 sequences, with approximately 4.5% appearing a single time and around 20% taken by the ten largest. This chain joins TRBV3-1 and TRBJ1-1; D is undetermined. The specimen comprised lung tumor tissue, sampled at surgery. The origin of this receptor is a female donor with early-stage non-small cell lung cancer. The CDR3 DNA sequence: TGTGCCAGCAGCCAAGAATTGCTCGGGGCTGAAGCTTTCTTT. This translates into CASSQELLGAEAFF.